This TCR beta chain was found in a study of vaccination effects on CD4 cells after COVID-19 (dated by TCRdb to the early 2020s). Study-level background: To identify antigen-specific CD4+ T cell clonotypes by their expansion, the ViraFEST assay first stimulated PBMC with viral peptide pools and then applied TCR sequencing. Post-vaccine samples across the study were collected a median of 72 days after the second dose, with a range of 14 to 241. Each well held around 1.9 million PBMC cultured in IMDM containing around 5% human AB serum, roughly 9.6 IU/ml IL-2 and gentamicin, along with roughly 10 ug/ml peptides. SARS-CoV-2 spike-specific CD4+ TCR repertoires were compared before and after mRNA vaccination in COVID-19 convalescent patients and in infection-naive vaccine recipients. Altogether, around eleven COVID-19 convalescent patients and a handful of SARS-CoV-2-naive healthy vaccine recipients made up the full study. Cultures from other donors in the study were sequenced with the Oncomine TCR Beta short-read assay on an Illumina iSeq 100.

CDR1 SEHNR and CDR2 FQNEAQ are derived from the germline V gene (reference sequence). Compared with germline, V lacks 1 base and J lacks 10 bases; bases without a gene match: 6. Taken from cysteine to phenylalanine, the CDR3 has 14 residues. The read is trimmed to its CDR3 DNA, 42 bases read in frame from base 1. Libraries were made using the immunoSEQ multiplex PCR assay. DNA from the cultured and isolated CD4+ T cells underwent TCR beta CDR3 sequencing. Per the original workflow: Non-productive TCR sequences were removed and reads were trimmed to the CDR3 region, keeping CDR3s of at least 7 amino acids. Antigen-specific clonotypes were identified using the MANAFEST web app by comparison of expansion in peptide wells against reference cultures. To count as positive, a clone had to show expansion at FDR<0.05 compared with the reference and with all other wells, an odds ratio above 5, and a frequency above 0.1% in two replicate wells. A clonotype was defined as cross-reactive if the clonotype was significantly expanded both in SARS-CoV-2 spike wells and in at least one common cold coronavirus spike condition. CDR3 similarity was assessed by Levenshtein distance using the stringdist R package, and unrooted trees were constructed with ape in R 3.6.1. This immuneACCESS table, as held by TCRdb, lists in-frame sequences with V and J called but not all clones. Of the missing ones, under half trace to an unresolved V gene in checked studies; the others have no known cause. V and J calls and clone size are given by that table; D and trimming were obtained from the DNA. The sample table records some 70,000 clones; around 79% of these occur just once. The ten biggest clones cover 2.4% of the sample.

This clone was seen once. What antigen it recognizes has not been identified. Per-base quality was not reported, and no clone a single base away is much larger than it. After more than 9 days of culture, CD4+ T cells were isolated with the EasySep CD4+ T cell isolation kit. Each participant got two doses of an mRNA SARS-CoV-2 vaccine, either BNT162b2 or mRNA-1273. Negative nucleocapsid antibody results before and after vaccination confirmed that the healthy vaccine recipients had no prior SARS-CoV-2 infection. Half of the culture medium was replaced with fresh IL-2-containing medium on days 3 and 7. Each peptide stimulation condition was cultured in triplicate wells unless otherwise noted. PBMC were separated from whole blood using Ficoll-Paque Plus gradient centrifugation and were then either cryopreserved at -140C or used fresh. Genomic DNA was extracted from cultured CD4+ T cells with the QIAamp micro DNA kit.

The study at large found these results: At late post-vaccination timepoints, both infection-induced and vaccine-induced clones showed marked clonal contraction, consistent with waning T cell responses. In healthy vaccine recipients, vaccine-induced clones were almost all SARS-CoV-2 mono-reactive, with only 1 of 255 cross-reactive with common cold coronaviruses. The study was limited by a small number of convalescent patients and lacked early post-infection timepoints.

The sequence derives from a human donor who received a COVID-19 vaccine. The receptor chain draws on TRBV7-9 and TRBJ1-4, and 7 bases in between align with TRBD1. Sequencing used CD4+ T cells from PBMCs cultured without peptide, obtained after COVID-19 vaccination. The DNA is TGTGCCAGCAGCTTAGTTGGGGGACAGATAAAACTGTTTTTT. This gives the protein CASSLVGGQIKLFF. With all but the CDR3 taken from the reference TRBV7-9 and TRBJ1-4 genes, the full variable domain is: DTGVSQNPRHKITKRGQNVTFRCDPISEHNRLYWYRQTLGQGPEFLTYFQNEAQLEKSRLLSDRFSAERPKGSFSTLEIQRTEQGDSAMYLCASSLVGGQIKLFFGSGTQLSVL.